One and the same sample provided the 23 T cell receptor beta chains below, sequenced in a study of STAT5B mutations in CD4+ large granular lymphocyte leukemia. This table comes from immunoSEQ multiplex PCR, and its TCRdb copy is limited to in-frame clones, with some not included. The sample includes 30,000 to 40,000 clones, 76% of them seen just once. Specimen: CD4+ T cells from blood buffy coats. These receptors were taken from a human donor in good health.

The chain recombines TRBV7-3 with TRBJ2-1, with 8 bases fitting TRBD2. CDR1 is SGHTA and CDR2 is FQGTGA in the germline V gene. The ends lost 5 bases at V and 7 bases at J; junction bases unmatched: 7. The CDR3 is 14 residues long. The CDR3: CASSVGGARNEQFF. The DNA for the CDR3 is TGTGCCAGCAGCGTCGGGGGGGCCCGGAATGAGCAGTTCTTC.

This clone was counted between two and nine times. The genes are TRBV9 and TRBJ1-6; no clear D gene. V lost 0 bases to trimming and J lost 2 bases, with 6 bases between them. This CDR3 is 15 amino acids long. From germline, CDR1 is SGDLS and CDR2 YYNGEE. This chain's CDR3 is CASSVVGTYNSPLHF. For the CDR3, the DNA is TGTGCCAGCAGCGTAGTAGGGACCTATAATTCACCCCTCCACTTT.

V is TRBV5-1 and J is TRBJ2-1; the match to TRBD2 covers 8 bases. The J segment lost 11 bases and the V segment lost 4 bases, leaving 8 bases of the junction unmatched. The V gene's germline CDR1 is SGHRS and CDR2 YFSETQ. The CDR3 sequence is 13 residues long. This chain's CDR3 is CASSPNGGGKQFF. For the CDR3, the DNA is TGCGCCAGCAGCCCCAACGGGGGGGGTAAGCAGTTCTTC.

The CDR3 region is CASSSGQLNEKLFF. The CDR3 DNA sequence: TGTGCCAGCAGTTCCGGACAGCTGAATGAAAAACTGTTTTTT. V and J are TRBV5-8 and TRBJ1-4, with D perhaps TRBD1 (6 bases). This CDR3 has 14 amino acids. From germline, CDR1 is SGHTS and CDR2 YDEGEE. Trimming took 5 bases from V and 5 from J, leaving 13 bases between them.

The chain combines TRBV7-2 with TRBJ2-2; TRBD2 matches 10 bases. V dropped 2 bases and J dropped 6; count of bases not matched to a gene: 3. The CDR3 contains 15 residues. Germline assignment: CDR1 SGHTA and CDR2 FQGNSA. The chain's CDR3 is CASSLSGGASGELFF. The CDR3 DNA reads TGTGCCAGCAGCTTAAGCGGGGGGGCCTCCGGGGAGCTGTTTTTT.

This clone was detected a few times. The genes are TRBV11-1 and TRBJ2-2, with D maybe TRBD1 (5 bases). Germline CDR1 reads SGHAT; CDR2 reads FQDESV (reference sequence). The V end was cut by 6 bases, the J end by 6 bases, with 11 bases between. This CDR3 comprises 13 residues. The DNA of the CDR3 is TGTGCCAGCAGTCAGGGAATAGCCGGGGAGCTGTTTTTT. Protein: CASSQGIAGELFF.

This clone was detected only a few times. The V gene is TRBV11-3, the J gene TRBJ2-7; 8 bases are shared with TRBD1. Germline V CDR1 and CDR2: SGHNT, YENEEA. Unmatched junction bases numbered 8, after V lost 5 bases and J lost 2 bases. The CDR3 spans 15 residues. DNA for the CDR3: TGTGCCAGCAGCCTTGGACAGGGTTTAACCTACGAGCAGTACTTC. This encodes CASSLGQGLTYEQYF.

The chain employs TRBV5-4 and TRBJ2-2; the match to TRBD2 covers 13 bases. This CDR3 has 15 amino acids. The ends lost 4 bases at V and 8 bases at J; junction bases unmatched: 5. The germline gives CDR1 SGHNT, CDR2 YYREEE (reference sequence). CDR3 residues: CASSRTSGRAGELFF. In DNA, the CDR3 is TGTGCCAGCAGCCGAACTAGCGGGAGGGCGGGGGAGCTGTTTTTT.

J is TRBJ2-7 and V is TRBV10-2, with D possibly matching TRBD1 (6 bases). V lost 8 bases, J lost 5 bases, and 19 bases lay in between. This CDR3 region has 14 residues. Germline values: CDR1 WSHSY, CDR2 SAAADI. The CDR3 is CASSGTSGVHEQYF. The CDR3 DNA sequence: TGCGCCAGCTCGGGAACTTCAGGGGTTCACGAGCAGTACTTC.

This chain joins TRBV20-1 and TRBJ2-7; no reliable D call. Trimming cost V 5 bases and J 5 bases, with 10 bases left between them. CDR3 length equals 11 residues. Per germline, CDR1 DFQATT and CDR2 SNEGSKA (reference sequence). CDR3 loop: CSAYRPDEQYF. The CDR3 nucleotides are TGCAGTGCTTATCGGCCGGACGAGCAGTACTTC.

This chain links TRBV5-6 with TRBJ1-2, with TRBD1 matching 7 bases. CDR1 and CDR2 (germline): SGHDT, YYEEEE. The V and J ends lost 2 bases and 7 bases, in that order; junction bases with no gene match: 23. The CDR3 extends over 19 amino acids. Written as DNA, the CDR3 is TGTGCCAGCAGCTTTCCTGCGGCTTCCTCCCAGGGGGTAATTAGTGGCTACACCTTC. Its protein product is CASSFPAASSQGVISGYTF.

The genes are TRBV27 and TRBJ1-1, with 10 bases lining up with TRBD1. V lost 5 bases, J lost 4 bases, and 4 bases stayed unmatched. The CDR3 covers 14 residues. Germline V lookup: CDR1 MNHEY, CDR2 SMNVEV (reference sequence). The chain's CDR3 is CASSDRGPVTEAFF. CDR3 in DNA: TGTGCCAGCAGTGACAGGGGGCCGGTCACTGAAGCTTTCTTT.

The gene calls are TRBV18 and TRBJ2-7; 9 bases fit TRBD1. The CDR3 is 17 residues long. J was trimmed by 3 bases and V by 0 bases; bases with no gene match: 9. In germline, CDR1 is KGHSH, CDR2 LQKENI. For the CDR3, the DNA is TGTGCCAGCTCACCACCGACAGGACAGGGGAGGAACTACGAGCAGTACTTC. Protein sequence: CASSPPTGQGRNYEQYF.

J is TRBJ2-2 and V is TRBV13; TRBD2 is a possible D gene (6 bases). Germline V lookup: CDR1 PRHDT, CDR2 FYEKMQ (reference sequence). The CDR3 contains 15 residues. The V gene lost 4 bases and the J gene lost 7 bases, with 16 bases spanning the gap. The CDR3 sequence: CASSSTGTGVGELFF. The CDR3 DNA reads TGTGCCAGCAGCTCGACCGGGACTGGGGTCGGGGAGCTGTTTTTT.

V is TRBV2 and J is TRBJ2-6, with 11 bases fitting TRBD1. With V trimmed by 3 bases and J by 2 bases, 3 bases remained unmatched. The CDR3 is made up of 17 amino acids. Per germline, CDR1 SNHLY and CDR2 FYNNEI. The CDR3 coding sequence is TGTGCCAGCAGTGACCCGGGACAGGGGGCTGGGGCCAACGTCCTGACTTTC. It yields the protein CASSDPGQGAGANVLTF. Complete variable domain (other parts from reference TRBV2 and TRBJ2-6): EPEVTQTPSHQVTQMGQEVILRCVPISNHLYFYWYRQILGQKVEFLVSFYNNEISEKSEIFDDQFSVERPDGSNFTLKIRSTKLEDSAMYFCASSDPGQGAGANVLTFGAGSRLTVL.

The chain combines TRBV7-6 with TRBJ1-1, with TRBD1 as a possible D gene (5 bases). The CDR3 contains 15 residues. Trimming removed 5 bases from V and 1 base from J, with 14 bases in between. In germline, CDR1 is SGHVS, CDR2 FNYEAQ. The CDR3 reads CASSPWADRNTEAFF. The CDR3 DNA follows: TGTGCCAGCAGCCCATGGGCAGACAGGAACACTGAAGCTTTCTTT.

This clone appeared once. The chain employs TRBV11-1 and TRBJ1-1; tentative D call: TRBD1 (6 bases). The CDR3 is 13 residues long. With 6 bases removed from V and 1 base from J, the gap between germline ends came to 9 bases. Per the germline V gene, CDR1 is SGHAT and CDR2 is FQDESV (reference sequence). CDR3 nucleotide sequence: TGTGCCAGCAGTTTCAGGGGGAACACTGAAGCTTTCTTT. Translation: CASSFRGNTEAFF.

The rearrangement joins TRBV6-1 to TRBJ2-1; 9 bases fit TRBD2. This CDR3 contains 16 residues. The germline V gene has CDR1 MNHNS and CDR2 SASEGT. V lost 0 bases to trimming and J lost 10 bases; unmatched junction nucleotides: 10. Written as DNA, the CDR3 is TGTGCCAGCAGTGAAGCTCTAGCGGGATGGGGTTGGGAGCAGTTCTTC. Protein sequence: CASSEALAGWGWEQFF.

The table lists this clone with a count of one. The chain has TRBV6-1 and TRBJ1-1; 8 bases agree with TRBD1. With 7 bases clipped from V and 0 bases from J, the junction kept 4 bases outside the gene matches. Per germline, CDR1 MNHNS and CDR2 SASEGT. CDR3 length: 14 amino acids. CDR3 DNA: TGTGCCAGCACTCCGGACAGGGTGAACACTGAAGCTTTCTTT. As protein: CASTPDRVNTEAFF.

This clone has only a few counts. This sequence joins TRBV5-8 and TRBJ2-2; D might be TRBD1 (6 bases). The V gene lost 5 bases and the J gene lost 0 bases, with 11 bases spanning the gap. The CDR3 has 15 residues. Germline V CDR1 and CDR2: SGHTS, YDEGEE. This CDR3 is CASRYGQPNTGELFF. In DNA, the CDR3 is TGTGCCAGCAGGTACGGACAGCCGAACACCGGGGAGCTGTTTTTT.

This clone was observed a handful of times. The genes are TRBV4-3 and TRBJ1-1; a possible D gene is TRBD1 (5 bases). CDR3 length equals 15 residues. Germline V lookup: CDR1 LGHNA, CDR2 YSLEER. Trimming stripped 3 bases from V and 1 base from J, with 12 bases between. CDR3: CASSQTGLTNTEAFF. CDR3 in DNA: TGCGCCAGCAGCCAGACGGGACTCACGAACACTGAAGCTTTCTTT.

V gene TRBV5-1 combines with J gene TRBJ2-2; TRBD2 matches 8 bases. Trimming cost V 4 bases and J 6 bases; bases outside gene matches: 23. The CDR3 extends over 20 amino acids. The germline V gene has CDR1 SGHRS and CDR2 YFSETQ. The CDR3 DNA is TGCGCCAGCAGCCCCTGGGGGCTAGCCGCCGGGAGGGAACCCCCCGGGGAGCTGTTTTTT. It yields the protein CASSPWGLAAGREPPGELFF.

The J gene is TRBJ2-3, the V gene TRBV19; D gene unclear. Per germline, CDR1 LNHDA and CDR2 SQIVND (reference sequence). The germline V and J ends were trimmed by 4 bases and 3 bases, with 11 bases remaining between them. The CDR3 length is 14 residues. CDR3 in DNA: TGTGCCAGTAGTAACAACAGAGCGACAGATACGCAGTATTTT. This gives the protein CASSNNRATDTQYF. Full variable domain (missing parts from reference TRBV19 and TRBJ2-3): DGGITQSPKYLFRKEGQNVTLSCEQNLNHDAMYWYRQDPGQGLRLIYYSQIVNDFQKGDIAEGYSVSREKKESFPLTVTSAQKNPTAFYLCASSNNRATDTQYFGPGTRLTVL.